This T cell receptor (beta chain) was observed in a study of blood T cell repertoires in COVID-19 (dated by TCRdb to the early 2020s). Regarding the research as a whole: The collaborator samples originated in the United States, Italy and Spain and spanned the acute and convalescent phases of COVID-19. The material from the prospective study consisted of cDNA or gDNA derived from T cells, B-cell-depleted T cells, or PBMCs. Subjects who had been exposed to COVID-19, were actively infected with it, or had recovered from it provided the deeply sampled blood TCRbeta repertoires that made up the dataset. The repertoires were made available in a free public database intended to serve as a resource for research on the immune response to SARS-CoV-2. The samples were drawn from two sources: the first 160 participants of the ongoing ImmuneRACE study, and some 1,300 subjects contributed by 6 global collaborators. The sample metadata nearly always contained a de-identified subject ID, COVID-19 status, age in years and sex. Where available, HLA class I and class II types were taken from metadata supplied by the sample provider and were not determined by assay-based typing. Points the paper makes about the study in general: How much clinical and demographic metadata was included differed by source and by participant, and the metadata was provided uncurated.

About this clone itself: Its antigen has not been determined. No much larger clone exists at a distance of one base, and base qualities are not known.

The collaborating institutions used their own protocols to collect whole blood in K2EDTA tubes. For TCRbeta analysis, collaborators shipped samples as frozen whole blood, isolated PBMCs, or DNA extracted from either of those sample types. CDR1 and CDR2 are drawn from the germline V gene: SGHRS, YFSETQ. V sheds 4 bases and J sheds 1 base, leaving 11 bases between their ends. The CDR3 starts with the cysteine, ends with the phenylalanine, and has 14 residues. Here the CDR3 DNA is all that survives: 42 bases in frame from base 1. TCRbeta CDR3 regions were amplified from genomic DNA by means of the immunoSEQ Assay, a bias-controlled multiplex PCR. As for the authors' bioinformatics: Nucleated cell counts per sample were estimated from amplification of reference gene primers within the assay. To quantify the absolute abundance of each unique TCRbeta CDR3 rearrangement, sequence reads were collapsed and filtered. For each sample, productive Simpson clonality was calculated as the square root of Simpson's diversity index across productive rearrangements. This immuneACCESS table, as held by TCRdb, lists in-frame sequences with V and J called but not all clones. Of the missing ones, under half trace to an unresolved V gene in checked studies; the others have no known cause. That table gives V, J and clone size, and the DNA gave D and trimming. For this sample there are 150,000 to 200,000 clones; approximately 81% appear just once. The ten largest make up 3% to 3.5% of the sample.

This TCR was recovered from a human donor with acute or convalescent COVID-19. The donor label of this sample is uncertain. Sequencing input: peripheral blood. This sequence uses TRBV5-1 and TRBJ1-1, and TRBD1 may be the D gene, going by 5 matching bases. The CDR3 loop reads CASSHQGGNTEAFF. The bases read TGCGCCAGCAGCCATCAGGGTGGGAACACTGAAGCTTTCTTT.